These 2 T cell receptor beta chains were sequenced from one sample in a study of blood T cell repertoires in COVID-19. Data came from immunoSEQ multiplex PCR; TCRdb stores just in-frame clones and leaves some out. Altogether around 190,000 clones are present, more than 75% being singletons, with the ten largest covering roughly a sixth. The sequenced material came from PBMCs or T cells enriched from blood (not recorded which). These receptors were obtained from a woman aged 50 to 60 with acute COVID-19.

The CDR3 here is CASQQTGSSSYNSPLHF. CDR3 bases: TGTGCCAGCCAACAGACAGGGTCGAGCTCCTATAATTCACCCCTCCACTTT. The chain employs TRBV18 and TRBJ1-6; TRBD1 matches at 7 bases. Germline CDR1 KGHSH, CDR2 LQKENI. CDR3 length: 17 amino acids. With V trimmed by 8 bases and J by 0 bases, 10 bases remained unmatched. Variable domain in full (rest from reference TRBV18 and TRBJ1-6): NAGVMQNPRHLVRRRGQEARLRCSPMKGHSHVYWYRQLPEEGLKFMVYLQKENIIDESGMPKERFSAEFPKEGPSILRIQQVVRGDSAAYFCASQQTGSSSYNSPLHFGNGTRLTVT.

This rearrangement joins TRBV6-5 to TRBJ1-4, with D hard to call. CDR3 size: 15 residues. V was pared by 5 bases and J by 7 bases, with 17 bases between. Per germline, CDR1 MNHEY and CDR2 SVGAGI. The CDR3 DNA is TGTGCCAGCAGTCGAGACGCCCCCGGGAGTGAAAAACTGTTTTTT. It is translated as CASSRDAPGSEKLFF.